The 17 T cell receptor beta chains presented below share a single source sample, sequenced in a study of T cells after yellow fever vaccination (dated by TCRdb to 2018 to 2020). The meaning of the sample's treatment or condition label: live attenuated yellow fever vaccine strain. Libraries were prepared through 5' RACE. This sample was sequenced with an Illumina NovaSeq 6000. Starting from the raw public reads, TCRdb applied fastp trimming at Q25, assembled clones with MiXCR and retained in-frame beta chains. Every CDR3 protein is listed once, alongside the most common genes and DNA of its rows. The sample has about 300,000 distinct CDR3 sequences on record, roughly 4% of them singletons. Together, the top ten hold 20% to 25% of the sample. The material sequenced was PBMCs, taken 5 days after the yellow fever booster vaccination. These receptors originate from a man aged 18 to 30 who received the YFV17D yellow fever vaccine.

V usage is TRBV6-1 and J usage is TRBJ2-3; TRBD1 might be the D (5 bases). Germline V gives CDR1 MNHNS, CDR2 SASEGT. This CDR3 is 13 amino acids long. Trimming removed 1 base at V and 6 bases at J, with 8 bases between. The CDR3 DNA reads TGTGCCAGCAGTGAAGAGGGGCTGGATACGCAGTATTTT. Residues: CASSEEGLDTQYF.

In its sample, this clonotype was seen many times. J is TRBJ2-3 and V is TRBV7-2, with D perhaps matching TRBD2 (5 bases). V was clipped by 5 bases and J by 8 bases, with 14 bases between them. The CDR3 extends over 13 amino acids. Germline CDR1 is SGHTA and CDR2 is FQGNSA. The DNA for the CDR3 is TGTGCCAGCAGCGAGAATGCACGGGGTACGCAGTATTTT. Its translation: CASSENARGTQYF.

This clonotype was observed a handful of times. The V gene is TRBV4-1, the J gene TRBJ2-3; 8 nucleotides align to TRBD2. V was pared by 3 bases and J by 3 bases, with 5 bases of the junction left unmatched. This CDR3 spans 15 amino acids. Germline V CDR1 and CDR2: MGHRA, YSYEKL. This chain's CDR3 is CASSHFGGGTDTQYF. In DNA form, the CDR3 reads TGCGCCAGCAGCCACTTCGGGGGGGGTACAGATACGCAGTATTTT.

Ten or more counts support this clonotype. As DNA, the CDR3 is TGTGCCAGCAGCGTAGGAGTGGCCCTGAACACTGAAGCTTTCTTT. The encoded protein is CASSVGVALNTEAFF. The chain carries TRBV9 and TRBJ1-1; D not resolved. V was shortened by 0 bases and J by 0 bases, with 9 bases between the two germline ends. Germline-derived CDR1 and CDR2 are SGDLS and YYNGEE. CDR3 length: 15 amino acids. Looking up the rest from reference TRBV9 and TRBJ1-1 gives the full variable domain: DSGVTQTPKHLITATGQRVTLRCSPRSGDLSVYWYQQSLDQGLQFLIQYYNGEERAKGNILERFSAQQFPDLHSELNLSSLELGDSALYFCASSVGVALNTEAFFGQGTRLTVV.

This clonotype was detected a few times. The rearrangement joins TRBV12-3 or TRBV12-4 to TRBJ1-2; TRBD1 is a possible D gene (5 bases). Trimming cost V 5 bases and J 5 bases, with 21 bases left between them. The CDR3 is 16 amino acids. The CDR3 is CASSGRTTQGQYGYTF. The DNA of the CDR3 is TGTGCCAGCAGTGGTCGGACTACCCAAGGACAATATGGCTACACCTTC.

The CDR3 protein is CASSLGSGGSFEQFF. The CDR3 nucleotides read TGTGCCAGCAGCTTAGGCAGCGGGGGTTCTTTTGAGCAGTTCTTC. J is TRBJ2-1 and V is TRBV5-6, with TRBD2 identical over 8 bases. CDR1 is SGHDT, CDR2 YYEEEE, per germline. V lost 2 bases, J lost 9 bases, and 10 bases stayed unmatched. The CDR3 length is 15 residues. Based on the CDR3 plus reference TRBV5-6 and TRBJ2-1, the full variable domain is DAGVTQSPTHLIKTRGQQVTLRCSPKSGHDTVSWYQQALGQGPQFIFQYYEEEERQRGNFPDRFSGHQFPNYSSELNVNALLLGDSALYLCASSLGSGGSFEQFFGPGTRLTVL.

This clonotype was counted a few times. The V and J genes are TRBV20-1 and TRBJ1-5; a possible D gene is TRBD1 (5 bases). Germline CDR1 and CDR2: DFQATT and SNEGSKA (reference sequence). The V end was cut by 6 bases, the J end by 2 bases, with 23 bases between. The CDR3 totals 17 residues. CDR3 nucleotides: TGCAGTGCCCAGAGCCCCGGGGGAGGACGTCGCAATCAGCCCCAGCATTTT. This encodes CSAQSPGGGRRNQPQHF.

The chain carries TRBV7-3 and TRBJ2-2; TRBD2 matches 9 bases. This CDR3 is built from 19 residues. CDR1 and CDR2 from the germline V gene are SGHTA and FQGTGA. J was trimmed by 5 bases and V by 5 bases; bases with no gene match: 18. CDR3 residues: CASSPNPARSGGRTGELFF. The CDR3, as DNA: TGTGCCAGCAGCCCCAACCCAGCCAGGAGCGGGGGGCGTACCGGGGAGCTGTTTTTT. The full variable domain, with the rest looked up from reference TRBV7-3 and TRBJ2-2, is GAGVSQTPSNKVTEKGKYVELRCDPISGHTALYWYRQSLGQGPEFLIYFQGTGAADDSGLPNDRFFAVRPEGSVSTLKIQRTERGDSAVYLCASSPNPARSGGRTGELFFGEGSRLTVL.

V is TRBV18 and J is TRBJ2-3; possibly TRBD1 or TRBD2 for D (5 bases each). V lost 6 bases, J lost 4 bases, and 14 bases lay in between. CDR1 is KGHSH, CDR2 LQKENI, per germline. This CDR3 has 14 residues. CDR3 coding DNA: TGTGCCAGCTCCCGGGACGGTACTGCAGATACGCAGTATTTT. The encoded protein is CASSRDGTADTQYF.

This clonotype was seen more than once but under ten times. This chain connects TRBV12-3 or TRBV12-4 to TRBJ1-5; unclear D gene. Trimming took 6 bases from V and 7 from J, leaving 13 bases between them. The CDR3 extends over 13 amino acids. CDR3 sequence: CASSLATGQPQHF. For the CDR3, the DNA is TGTGCCAGCAGCCTAGCGACGGGGCAGCCCCAGCATTTT.

This chain joins TRBV19 and TRBJ2-7; D perhaps matches TRBD2 (6 bases). V was cut by 5 bases and J by 5 bases, with 10 bases left in between. Germline CDR1 LNHDA, CDR2 SQIVND (reference sequence). The CDR3 runs to 12 residues. For the CDR3, the DNA is TGTGCCAGTAGTGCCGGGAGCGACGAGCAGTACTTC. It specifies CASSAGSDEQYF.

The table lists this clonotype with a few counts. The rearrangement joins TRBV5-3 to TRBJ2-2; 12 nucleotides align to TRBD2. TRBV5-3 is recorded as an ORF, its role being uncertain. The CDR3 consists of 16 residues. The J segment lost 6 bases and the V segment lost 4 bases, leaving 7 bases of the junction unmatched. The CDR3 loop is CARSQGLAGRPGELFF. For the CDR3, the DNA is TGTGCCAGAAGCCAAGGACTAGCGGGGCGTCCCGGGGAGCTGTTTTTT.

This clonotype turned up a few times. The J gene is TRBJ1-2, the V gene TRBV6-6; 7 nucleotides match TRBD1. Germline CDR1 reads MNHNY; CDR2 reads SVGAGI (reference sequence). This CDR3 is 13 amino acids long. The V and J ends lost 6 bases and 8 bases, in that order; junction bases with no gene match: 9. DNA for the CDR3: TGTGCCAGCAGCCCCCAGGGGGGGAGAGGCTACACCTTC. Translation gives CASSPQGGRGYTF.

This clonotype came up many times. V and J are TRBV24-1 and TRBJ2-3; D call uncertain. The V and J ends lost 5 bases and 2 bases respectively, with 16 bases between them. Germline values: CDR1 KGHDR, CDR2 SFDVKD. The CDR3 spans 16 residues. CDR3 nucleotides: TGTGCCACCAGTGGAGGACGGCTTGCGAACACAGATACGCAGTATTTT. This translates into CATSGGRLANTDTQYF.

The chain employs TRBV6-6 and TRBJ2-7; either TRBD1 or TRBD2 may fit D (6 bases each). This CDR3 region has 15 residues. The V gene's germline CDR1 is MNHNY and CDR2 SVGAGI (reference sequence). Trimming shortened V by 5 bases and J by 0 bases, and 14 bases separated the two germline ends. This CDR3 reads CASSTHGGGSYEQYF. The DNA for the CDR3 is TGTGCCAGCAGTACTCACGGGGGCGGCTCCTACGAGCAGTACTTC.

The sample holds a few counts of this clonotype. The chain combines TRBV5-4 with TRBJ2-5, with 7 bases that match TRBD1. Trimming at V came to 0 bases and at J to 5 bases, leaving 4 bases not matched to a gene. The germline CDR1 and CDR2 sequences are SGHNT and YYREEE (reference sequence). The CDR3 sequence is 14 residues long. Here the CDR3 reads CASSLEGAWETQYF. In nucleotides, the CDR3 is TGTGCCAGCAGCTTGGAGGGGGCCTGGGAGACCCAGTACTTC. Looking up the rest from reference TRBV5-4 and TRBJ2-5 gives the full variable domain: ETGVTQSPTHLIKTRGQQVTLRCSSQSGHNTVSWYQQALGQGPQFIFQYYREEENGRGNFPPRFSGLQFPNYSSELNVNALELDDSALYLCASSLEGAWETQYFGPGTRLLVL.

Ten or more counts support this clonotype. The chain links TRBV7-8 to TRBJ1-5; D unclear. The CDR3 consists of 13 residues. The germline V gene has CDR1 SGHVS and CDR2 FQNEAQ. Trimming shortened V by 3 bases and J by 7 bases, and 10 bases separated the two germline ends. CDR3 sequence reads: CASSLGFRQPQHF. The CDR3 bases are TGTGCCAGCAGCTTGGGGTTTAGACAGCCCCAGCATTTT. The entire variable domain, with the rest obtained from reference TRBV7-8 and TRBJ1-5, is as follows: GAGVSQSPRYKVAKRGQDVALRCDPISGHVSLFWYQQALGQGPEFLTYFQNEAQLDKSGLPSDRFFAERPEGSVSTLKIQRTQQEDSAVYLCASSLGFRQPQHFGDGTRLSIL.